These 3 T cell receptor beta chains originate from one sample sequenced in a study of Graves' ophthalmopathy and Graves' hyperthyroidism. Beta-chain TCR CDR3 regions were amplified from RNA transcripts. Investigators did first-round RT-PCR with HTBI primers, then second-round multiplex PCR. TCRdb passed the multiplex PCR reads through MiXCR, listing each CDR3 protein once. The sample has hundreds of thousands of distinct CDR3 sequences, around 50% seen once; the top ten hold about 45%. Specimen: peripheral blood. The receptors derive from an adult man with Graves' ophthalmopathy.

The sample holds a few counts of this clonotype. The rearrangement links TRBV5-1 to TRBJ1-1; D call uncertain. This CDR3 is built from 15 residues. The germline V gene has CDR1 SGHRS and CDR2 YFSETQ. V shed 7 bases and J shed 2 bases, with 18 bases lying between them. For the CDR3, the DNA is TGCGCCAGCTTGGCGACGGGCAGCTTAAACACTGAAGCTTTCTTT. Protein: CASLATGSLNTEAFF.

The chain has TRBV7-9 and TRBJ2-5; 13 bases map to TRBD2. CDR1 and CDR2 (germline): SEHNR, FQNEAQ (reference sequence). J lost 2 bases, V lost 5 bases, and 5 bases had no gene match. This CDR3 has 16 residues. The CDR3 region has the DNA TGTGCCAGCAGCAGACGACTAGCGGGGGGTCAAGAGACCCAGTACTTC. Residues: CASSRRLAGGQETQYF.

The V gene is TRBV20-1, the J gene TRBJ2-2; tentative D call: TRBD1 (6 bases). This CDR3 contains 16 residues. V lost 0 bases to trimming and J lost 2 bases, with 13 bases between them. Looked up from germline, CDR1 is DFQATT and CDR2 is SNEGSKA (reference sequence). The DNA for the CDR3 is TGCAGTGCTAGAGAGGAAGGGGGAGTTAACACCGGGGAGCTGTTTTTT. It translates to CSAREEGGVNTGELFF.